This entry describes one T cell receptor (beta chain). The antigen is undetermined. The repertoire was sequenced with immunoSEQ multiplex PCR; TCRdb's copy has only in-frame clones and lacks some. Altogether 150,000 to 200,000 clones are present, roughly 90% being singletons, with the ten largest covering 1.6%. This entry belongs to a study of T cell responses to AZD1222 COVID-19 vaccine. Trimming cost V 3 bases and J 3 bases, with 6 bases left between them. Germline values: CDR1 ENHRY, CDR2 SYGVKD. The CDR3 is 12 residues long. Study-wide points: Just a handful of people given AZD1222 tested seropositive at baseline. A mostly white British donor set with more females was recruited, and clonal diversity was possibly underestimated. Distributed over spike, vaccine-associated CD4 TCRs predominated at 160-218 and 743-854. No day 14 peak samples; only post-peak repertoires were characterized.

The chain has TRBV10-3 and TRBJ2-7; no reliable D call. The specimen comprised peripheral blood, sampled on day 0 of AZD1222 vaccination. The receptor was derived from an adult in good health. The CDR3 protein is CAISEHLYEQYF. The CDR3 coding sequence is TGTGCCATCAGTGAACACCTCTACGAGCAGTACTTC.